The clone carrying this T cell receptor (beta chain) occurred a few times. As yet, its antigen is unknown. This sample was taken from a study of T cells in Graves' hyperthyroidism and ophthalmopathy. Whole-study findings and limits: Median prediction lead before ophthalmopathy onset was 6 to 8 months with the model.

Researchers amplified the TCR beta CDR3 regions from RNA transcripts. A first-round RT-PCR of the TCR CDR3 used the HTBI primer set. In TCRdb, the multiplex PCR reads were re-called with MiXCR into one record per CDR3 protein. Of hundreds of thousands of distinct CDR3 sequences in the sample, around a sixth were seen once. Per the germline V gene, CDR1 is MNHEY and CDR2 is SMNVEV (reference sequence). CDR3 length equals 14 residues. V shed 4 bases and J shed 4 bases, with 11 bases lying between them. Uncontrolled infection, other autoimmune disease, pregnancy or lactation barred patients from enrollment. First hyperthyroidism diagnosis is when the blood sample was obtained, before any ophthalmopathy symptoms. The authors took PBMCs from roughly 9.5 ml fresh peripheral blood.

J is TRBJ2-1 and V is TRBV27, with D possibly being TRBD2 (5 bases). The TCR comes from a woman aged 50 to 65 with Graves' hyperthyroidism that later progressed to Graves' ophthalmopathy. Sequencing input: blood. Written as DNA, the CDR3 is TGTGCCAGCAGTTCCCGGGATCTTTACAATGAGCAGTTCTTC. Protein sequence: CASSSRDLYNEQFF.